This TCR beta chain was sequenced during a study of shared clonotypes between healthy human individuals. Points from the study as a whole: About 5% was the fraction of naive CD4 clonotypes found shared across a few donors. Clonotype sharing across donors was expected to vary with sequencing depth.

The germline gives CDR1 KGHSH, CDR2 LQKENI. V lost 2 bases and J lost 0, with 8 bases in between. This CDR3 comprises 15 residues. Libraries were prepared by immunoSEQ multiplex PCR; TCRdb keeps only in-frame clonotypes and omits some of them. The table has under 2.5 million clones, less than 95% seen once; the top ten hold around 0.35%. Partitioning of CD4+ cells yielded a CD45RA+ naive subset and a CD45RA-negative memory subset. About this clone: Antigen unknown.

The TCR sequence derives from a man between 18 and 35 years old in good health. Some clones in this sample may be carry-over from other donors' samples. What was sequenced was naive CD4+ T cells from PBMCs. Stated subset: CD45RA+ positively selected. This chain links TRBV18 with TRBJ1-3; no firm D call. The CDR3 DNA reads as TGTGCCAGCTCACCAGTGGCAGACTCTGGAAACACCATATATTTT. It encodes CASSPVADSGNTIYF.